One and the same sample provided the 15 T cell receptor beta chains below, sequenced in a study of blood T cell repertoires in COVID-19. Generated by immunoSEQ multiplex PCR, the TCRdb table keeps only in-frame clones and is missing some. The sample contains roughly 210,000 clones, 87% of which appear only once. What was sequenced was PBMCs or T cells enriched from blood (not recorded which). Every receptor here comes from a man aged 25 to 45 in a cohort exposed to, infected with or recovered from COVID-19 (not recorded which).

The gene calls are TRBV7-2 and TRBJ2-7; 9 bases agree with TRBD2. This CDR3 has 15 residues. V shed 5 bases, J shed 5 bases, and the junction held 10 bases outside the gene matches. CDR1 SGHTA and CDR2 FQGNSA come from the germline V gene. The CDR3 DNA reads TGTGCCAGCAGCCCTATAGCGGGAGTCGTCCACGAGCAGTACTTC. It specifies CASSPIAGVVHEQYF.

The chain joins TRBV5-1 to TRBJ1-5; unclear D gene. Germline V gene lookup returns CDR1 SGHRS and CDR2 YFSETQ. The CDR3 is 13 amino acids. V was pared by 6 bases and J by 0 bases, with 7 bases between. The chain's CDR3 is CASKEDSNQPQHF. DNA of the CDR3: TGCGCCAGCAAGGAGGATAGCAATCAGCCCCAGCATTTT.

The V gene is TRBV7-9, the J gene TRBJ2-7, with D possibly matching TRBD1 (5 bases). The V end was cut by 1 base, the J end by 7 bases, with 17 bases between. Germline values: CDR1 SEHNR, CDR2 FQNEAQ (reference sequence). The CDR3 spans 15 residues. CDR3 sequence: CASSLDGGRVGEQYF. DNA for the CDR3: TGTGCCAGCAGCTTAGATGGCGGCAGGGTGGGGGAGCAGTACTTC.

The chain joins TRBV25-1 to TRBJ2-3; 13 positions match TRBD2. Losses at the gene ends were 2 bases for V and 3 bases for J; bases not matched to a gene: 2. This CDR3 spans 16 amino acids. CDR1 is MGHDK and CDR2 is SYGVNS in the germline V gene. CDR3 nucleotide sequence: TGTGCCAGCAGTGAAACGGGACTAGCGGGAACAGATACGCAGTATTTT. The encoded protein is CASSETGLAGTDTQYF.

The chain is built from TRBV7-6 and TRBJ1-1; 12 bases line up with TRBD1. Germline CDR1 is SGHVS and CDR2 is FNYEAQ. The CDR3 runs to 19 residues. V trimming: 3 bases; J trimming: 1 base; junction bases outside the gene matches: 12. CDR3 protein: CASSLTGTGGGKGNTEAFF. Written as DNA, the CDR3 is TGTGCCAGCAGCTTGACCGGGACAGGGGGCGGAAAGGGGAACACTGAAGCTTTCTTT. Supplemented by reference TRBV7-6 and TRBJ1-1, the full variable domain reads GAGVSQSPRYKVTKRGQDVALRCDPISGHVSLYWYRQALGQGPEFLTYFNYEAQQDKSGLPNDRFSAERPEGSISTLTIQRTEQRDSAMYRCASSLTGTGGGKGNTEAFFGQGTRLTVV.

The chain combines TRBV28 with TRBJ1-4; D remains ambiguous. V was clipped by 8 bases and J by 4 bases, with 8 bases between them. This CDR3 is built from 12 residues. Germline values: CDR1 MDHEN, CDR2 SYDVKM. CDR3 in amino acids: CASGARNEKLFF. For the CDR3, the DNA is TGTGCCAGCGGAGCACGTAATGAAAAACTGTTTTTT.

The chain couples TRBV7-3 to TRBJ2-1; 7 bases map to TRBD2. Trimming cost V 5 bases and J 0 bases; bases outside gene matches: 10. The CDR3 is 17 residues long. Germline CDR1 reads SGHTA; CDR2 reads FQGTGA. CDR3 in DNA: TGTGCCAGCAGCCCTCGGACTAGTCCTTACTCCTACAATGAGCAGTTCTTC. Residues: CASSPRTSPYSYNEQFF. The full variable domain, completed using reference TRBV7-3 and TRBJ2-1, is GAGVSQTPSNKVTEKGKYVELRCDPISGHTALYWYRQSLGQGPEFLIYFQGTGAADDSGLPNDRFFAVRPEGSVSTLKIQRTERGDSAVYLCASSPRTSPYSYNEQFFGPGTRLTVL.

CDR3 amino acids: CASSYAAYNEQFF. The CDR3 region has the DNA TGTGCCAGCAGTTATGCCGCGTACAATGAGCAGTTCTTC. The chain uses TRBV6-5 and TRBJ2-1, with D hard to call. Germline CDR1 and CDR2: MNHEY and SVGAGI. V shed 3 bases and J shed 4 bases, with 7 bases lying between them. CDR3 length: 13 residues.

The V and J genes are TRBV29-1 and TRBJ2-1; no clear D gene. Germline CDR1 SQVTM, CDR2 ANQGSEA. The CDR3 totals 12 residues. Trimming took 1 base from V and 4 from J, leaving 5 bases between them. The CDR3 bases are TGCAGCGTTGAAGGCTATTACAATGAGCAGTTCTTC. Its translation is CSVEGYYNEQFF.

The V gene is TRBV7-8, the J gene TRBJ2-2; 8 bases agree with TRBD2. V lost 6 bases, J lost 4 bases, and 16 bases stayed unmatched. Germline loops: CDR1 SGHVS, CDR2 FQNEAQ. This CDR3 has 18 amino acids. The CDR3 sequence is CASSAEQAAGDITGELFF. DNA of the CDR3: TGTGCCAGCAGTGCGGAGCAGGCAGCGGGAGATATCACCGGGGAGCTGTTTTTT.

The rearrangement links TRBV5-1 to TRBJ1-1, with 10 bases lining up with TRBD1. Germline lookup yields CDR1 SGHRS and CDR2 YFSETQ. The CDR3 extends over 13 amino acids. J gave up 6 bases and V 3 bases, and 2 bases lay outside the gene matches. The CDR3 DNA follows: TGCGCCAGCAGCTGGGGGACAGGGGCTGAAGCTTTCTTT. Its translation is CASSWGTGAEAFF.

CDR3 nucleotides: TGTGCCAGCTCACCAATAAGGGGCTCCTACAATGAGCAGTTCTTC. This sequence encodes CASSPIRGSYNEQFF. The rearrangement links TRBV18 to TRBJ2-1; maybe TRBD1 (5 bases). V was shortened by 2 bases and J by 0 bases, with 8 bases between the two germline ends. CDR3 size: 15 residues. In germline, CDR1 is KGHSH, CDR2 LQKENI.

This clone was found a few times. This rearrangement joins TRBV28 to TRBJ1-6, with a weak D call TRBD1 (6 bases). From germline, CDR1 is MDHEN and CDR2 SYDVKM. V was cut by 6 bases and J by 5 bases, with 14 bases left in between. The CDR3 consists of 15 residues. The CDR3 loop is CASSGGDIHNSPLHF. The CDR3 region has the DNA TGTGCCAGCAGCGGGGGGGACATCCATAATTCACCCCTCCACTTT.

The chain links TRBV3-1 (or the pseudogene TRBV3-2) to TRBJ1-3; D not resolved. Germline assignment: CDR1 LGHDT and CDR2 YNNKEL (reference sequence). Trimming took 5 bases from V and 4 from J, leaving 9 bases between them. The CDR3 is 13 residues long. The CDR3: CASSSPGGNTIYF. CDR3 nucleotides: TGTGCCAGCAGCTCGCCCGGGGGAAACACCATATATTTT.

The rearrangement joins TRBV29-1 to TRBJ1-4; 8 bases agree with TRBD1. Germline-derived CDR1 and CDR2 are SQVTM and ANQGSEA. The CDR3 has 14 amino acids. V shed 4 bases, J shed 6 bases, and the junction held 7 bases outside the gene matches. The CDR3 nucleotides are TGCAGCGTTGCCCGGACAGGGTTAGATGAAAAACTGTTTTTT. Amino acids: CSVARTGLDEKLFF.